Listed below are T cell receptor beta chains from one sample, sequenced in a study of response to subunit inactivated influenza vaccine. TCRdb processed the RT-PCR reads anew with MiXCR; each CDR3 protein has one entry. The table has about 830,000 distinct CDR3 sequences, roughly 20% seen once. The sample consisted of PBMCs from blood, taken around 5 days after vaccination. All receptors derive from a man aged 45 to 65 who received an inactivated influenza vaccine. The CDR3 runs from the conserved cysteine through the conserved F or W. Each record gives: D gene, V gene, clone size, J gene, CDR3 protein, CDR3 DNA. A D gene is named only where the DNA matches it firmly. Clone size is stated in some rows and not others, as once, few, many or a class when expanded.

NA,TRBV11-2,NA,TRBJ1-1,CASSATVGMNTEAFF,TGTGCCAGCAGCGCGACAGTAGGGATGAACACTGAAGCTTTCTTT
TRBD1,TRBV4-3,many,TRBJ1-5,CASSQNRGLQPQHF,TGCGCCAGCAGCCAAAACAGGGGCTTACAGCCCCAGCATTTT
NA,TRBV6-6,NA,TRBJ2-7,CASSGGRGHEQYF,TGTGCCAGCAGCGGGGGCAGGGGTCACGAGCAGTACTTC
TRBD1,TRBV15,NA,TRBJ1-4,CATSREQGVNEKLFF,TGTGCCACCAGCAGAGAACAGGGGGTCAATGAAAAACTGTTTTTT
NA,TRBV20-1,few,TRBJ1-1,CSASFFRNTEAFF,TGCAGTGCTAGTTTTTTTAGGAACACTGAAGCTTTCTTT
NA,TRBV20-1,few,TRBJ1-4,CSARTGTIEKLFF,TGCAGTGCTAGGACCGGGACAATCGAAAAACTGTTTTTT
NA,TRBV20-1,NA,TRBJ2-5,CSAPIASEQETQYF,TGCAGTGCCCCCATCGCAAGCGAACAAGAGACCCAGTACTTC
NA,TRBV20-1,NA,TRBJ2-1,CSARELAGSYNEQFF,TGCAGTGCTAGAGAACTAGCCGGCTCCTACAATGAGCAGTTCTTC
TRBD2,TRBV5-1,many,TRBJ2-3,CASSLNGGADTQYF,TGCGCCAGCAGCTTGAACGGGGGGGCGGATACGCAGTATTTT
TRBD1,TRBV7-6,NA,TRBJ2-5,CASSLRQGDETQYF,TGTGCCAGCAGCTTGCGACAGGGGGATGAGACCCAGTACTTC
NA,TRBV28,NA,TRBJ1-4,CASSVDRGHGEKLFF,TGTGCCAGCAGTGTCGACCGTGGACACGGGGAAAAACTGTTTTTT
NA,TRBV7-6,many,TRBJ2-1,CASSLAPYNEQFF,TGTGCCAGCAGCTTAGCCCCATACAATGAGCAGTTCTTC
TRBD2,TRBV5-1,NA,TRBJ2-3,CASSHRTSGSGTDTQYF,TGCGCCAGCAGCCATAGGACTAGCGGGAGTGGCACAGATACGCAGTATTTT
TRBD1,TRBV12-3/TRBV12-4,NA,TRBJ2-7,CASSATPDRAGEQYF,TGTGCCAGCAGTGCTACTCCGGACAGGGCGGGGGAGCAGTACTTC
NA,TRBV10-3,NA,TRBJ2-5,CAISESVTQETQYF,TGTGCCATCAGTGAGTCCGTAACCCAAGAGACCCAGTACTTC
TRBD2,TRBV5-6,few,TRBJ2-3,CASSRPSGLYTDTQYF,TGTGCCAGCAGCAGACCTAGCGGCTTGTACACAGATACGCAGTATTTT
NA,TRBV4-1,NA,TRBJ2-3,CASSQDPSGPDTQYF,TGCGCCAGCAGCCAAGACCCTAGTGGGCCAGATACGCAGTATTTT
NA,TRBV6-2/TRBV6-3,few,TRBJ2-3,CASSSSETDTQYF,TGTGCCAGCAGTTCATCCGAAACAGATACGCAGTATTTT
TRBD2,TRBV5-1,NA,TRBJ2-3,CASSLYASGRGTDTQYF,TGCGCCAGCAGCTTGTACGCTAGCGGGAGAGGAACAGATACGCAGTATTTT